One sample yielded the 28 T cell receptor beta chains listed below, sequenced in a study of T cells in Graves' hyperthyroidism and ophthalmopathy. TCR beta CDR3 region amplification was performed from RNA transcripts. Primed by the HTBI set, a first-round RT-PCR was run on the TCR CDR3. TCRdb analysed the multiplex PCR reads with MiXCR anew, one entry per CDR3 protein. The data hold under 300,000 distinct CDR3 sequences, with roughly 14% observed a single time. Sequencing input: blood. These TCRs come from a woman aged 25 to 39 with Graves' hyperthyroidism that later progressed to Graves' ophthalmopathy.

The V and J genes are TRBV4-2 and TRBJ1-3, with 8 bases lining up with TRBD1. V lost 0 bases and J lost 1; bases outside the gene matches: 2. Per germline, CDR1 LGHNA and CDR2 YNFKEQ. This CDR3 spans 16 amino acids. The CDR3 loop reads CASSQEDRASGNTIYF. CDR3 DNA sequence: TGTGCCAGCAGCCAAGAGGACAGGGCATCTGGAAACACCATATATTTT.

This clonotype was seen many times. The V and J genes are TRBV28 and TRBJ2-1, with 14 nucleotides matching TRBD2. CDR1 and CDR2 from the germline V gene are MDHEN and SYDVKM. This CDR3 spans 19 amino acids. The J segment lost 2 bases and the V segment lost 4 bases, leaving 10 bases of the junction unmatched. The CDR3 loop reads CASSSGLAGVANPYNEQFF. The CDR3 bases are TGTGCCAGCAGTTCGGGACTAGCGGGAGTCGCCAACCCCTACAATGAGCAGTTCTTC.

This chain links TRBV29-1 with TRBJ2-1; TRBD1 is a possible D gene (6 bases). Trimming took off 7 bases at V and 3 bases at J, with 13 bases between the two ends. This CDR3 region has 13 residues. Germline CDR1 is SQVTM and CDR2 is ANQGSEA. The CDR3 spells CSAITGNYNEQFF. The CDR3 DNA follows: TGCAGCGCCATAACAGGGAACTACAATGAGCAGTTCTTC.

In the case of this clonotype: The junction does not match germline at one end; this may be a read error. For the CDR3, the DNA is TGTGCCAGCAGCGGGATGGACAGGAACTATGGCTACACCTTC. Protein product: CASSGMDRNYGYTF. The chain employs TRBV5-1 and TRBJ1-2, with 7 nucleotides matching TRBD1. Germline assignment: CDR1 SGHRS and CDR2 YFSETQ. The CDR3 is made up of 14 amino acids.

This clonotype has a count of ten or more. The chain uses TRBV27 and TRBJ2-3; D is possibly TRBD2 (6 bases). CDR1 MNHEY and CDR2 SMNVEV come from the germline V gene (reference sequence). V was pared by 8 bases and J by 0 bases, with 18 bases between. The CDR3 is made up of 16 amino acids. As DNA, the CDR3 is TGTGCCAGCGCGGCCGGGACTCAAATTAGCACAGATACGCAGTATTTT. Translated: CASAAGTQISTDTQYF.

This clonotype was recorded many times. V gene TRBV28 combines with J gene TRBJ1-1, with D perhaps matching TRBD1 (6 bases). The germline gives CDR1 MDHEN, CDR2 SYDVKM. Trimming pared 5 bases from V and 7 bases from J, leaving 11 bases between. This CDR3 is 12 amino acids long. The CDR3 DNA sequence: TGTGCCAGCAGTCTTCCAGGGGATGAAGCTTTCTTT. As protein: CASSLPGDEAFF.

This clonotype was counted ten times or more. The rearrangement links TRBV30 to TRBJ2-3, with D perhaps matching TRBD1 (6 bases). Trimming stripped 6 bases from V and 0 bases from J, with 19 bases between. The germline gives CDR1 GTSNPN, CDR2 SVGIG (reference sequence). The CDR3 has 16 amino acids. The CDR3 region has the DNA TGTGCCTGTCAAAGTTGGGACACCGCGAGCACAGATACGCAGTATTTT. Translated: CACQSWDTASTDTQYF. Full variable domain (remainder filled in from reference TRBV30 and TRBJ2-3): SQTIHQWPATLVQPVGSPLSLECTVEGTSNPNLYWYRQAAGRGLQLLFYSVGIGQISSEVPQNLSASRPQDRQFILSSKKLLLSDSGFYLCACQSWDTASTDTQYFGPGTRLTVL.

This clonotype was recorded many times. CDR3 bases: TGTGCCAGCAGTTCGGTAAACTTAGACTATGGCTACACCTTC. Encoded protein: CASSSVNLDYGYTF. The chain carries TRBV28 and TRBJ1-2; D unresolved. Germline CDR1 reads MDHEN; CDR2 reads SYDVKM. V lost 4 bases and J lost 3, with 12 bases in between. This CDR3 contains 14 residues.

This clonotype was seen ten or more times. The rearrangement links TRBV28 to TRBJ1-1; D remains ambiguous. This CDR3 spans 11 amino acids. From germline, CDR1 is MDHEN and CDR2 SYDVKM. The V end lost 5 bases, the J end lost 0 bases, and 1 base lay between the germline ends. The CDR3 DNA sequence: TGTGCCAGCAGTGTGAACACTGAAGCTTTCTTT. This sequence encodes CASSVNTEAFF.

The rearrangement links TRBV5-1 to TRBJ2-3; D remains unclear. This CDR3 has 15 amino acids. V was clipped by 0 bases and J by 3 bases, with 11 bases between them. Germline V gene sequence: CDR1 SGHRS, CDR2 YFSETQ. In nucleotides, the CDR3 is TGCGCCAGCAGCTTGGACGGCGAGATTACAGATACGCAGTATTTT. This encodes CASSLDGEITDTQYF.

This clonotype was detected ten times or more. The V gene is TRBV7-8, the J gene TRBJ1-6; D is perhaps TRBD1 (5 bases). Trimming shortened V by 5 bases and J by 7 bases, and 9 bases separated the two germline ends. In germline, CDR1 is SGHVS, CDR2 FQNEAQ. CDR3 length: 13 residues. The DNA of the CDR3 is TGTGCCAGCAGCGTGACAGAAAATTCACCCCTCCACTTT. Protein sequence: CASSVTENSPLHF.

The rearrangement uses TRBV7-2 and TRBJ2-7, with D possibly TRBD2 on 5 matching bases. V lost 5 bases and J 3 bases, leaving 14 bases between the germline ends. The CDR3 runs to 14 residues. Germline-derived CDR1 and CDR2 are SGHTA and FQGNSA. Here the CDR3 DNA reads TGTGCCAGCAGCCCAAAATCGGGAAGCTACGAGCAGTACTTC. It encodes CASSPKSGSYEQYF.

This clonotype occurred many times. The chain joins TRBV4-3 to TRBJ2-7; 9 nucleotides align to TRBD2. CDR3 length: 15 amino acids. V was clipped by 2 bases and J by 1 base; unmatched bases: 3. Germline CDR1 LGHNA, CDR2 YSLEER. CDR3 DNA sequence: TGCGCCAGCAGCCAAAATAGCGGGAGTTCCTACGAGCAGTACTTC. Its translation: CASSQNSGSSYEQYF.

This clonotype has a count of ten or more. The genes are TRBV5-6 and TRBJ2-7; 7 bases are a match to TRBD1. CDR3 length: 15 residues. The V gene end was trimmed by 4 bases and the J gene end by 0 bases; junction bases not matched to a gene: 7. Looked up from germline, CDR1 is SGHDT and CDR2 is YYEEEE. The CDR3 region has the DNA TGTGCCAGCAGCAGGATGGGGACAGTCTCCTACGAGCAGTACTTC. Translation: CASSRMGTVSYEQYF. The full variable domain, in which reference TRBV5-6 and TRBJ2-7 provide the parts outside the CDR3, is DAGVTQSPTHLIKTRGQQVTLRCSPKSGHDTVSWYQQALGQGPQFIFQYYEEEERQRGNFPDRFSGHQFPNYSSELNVNALLLGDSALYLCASSRMGTVSYEQYFGPGTRLTVT.

This clonotype was found many times. The rearrangement links TRBV29-1 to TRBJ2-2, with a weak D call TRBD1 (5 bases). This CDR3 region has 12 residues. Deletions cut 6 bases from V and 1 base from J, with 6 bases between. CDR1 and CDR2 from the germline V gene are SQVTM and ANQGSEA. The CDR3 reads CSVTENTGELFF. In DNA form, the CDR3 reads TGCAGCGTGACAGAGAACACCGGGGAGCTGTTTTTT.

Ten or more counts support this clonotype. V gene TRBV30 combines with J gene TRBJ2-5; tentatively, D is TRBD1 or TRBD2 (5 bases each). The CDR3 sequence is 16 residues long. V was clipped by 5 bases and J by 5 bases, with 24 bases between them. The germline gives CDR1 GTSNPN, CDR2 SVGIG (reference sequence). The CDR3 region has the DNA TGTGCCTGGGGTTCCCGGGCGGGTCCGGCAGGGGAGACCCAGTACTTC. This translates into CAWGSRAGPAGETQYF.

V and J are TRBV4-1 and TRBJ2-5; D is unclear. Trimming removed 0 bases at V and 5 bases at J, with 19 bases between. The germline gives CDR1 MGHRA, CDR2 YSYEKL. This CDR3 is built from 17 residues. CDR3 residues: CASSQDVPASLRETQYF. The CDR3 region has the DNA TGCGCCAGCAGCCAAGATGTTCCAGCGTCGCTTCGGGAGACCCAGTACTTC.

This clonotype came up many times. The chain couples TRBV11-2 to TRBJ2-5; TRBD2 might be the D (6 bases). V was pared by 5 bases and J by 1 base, with 14 bases between. This CDR3 has 15 residues. Germline loops: CDR1 SGHAT, CDR2 FQNNGV. CDR3 bases: TGTGCCAGCAGCATCCCCCGGGGGACCCAAGAGACCCAGTACTTC. It specifies CASSIPRGTQETQYF.

This clonotype appeared a few times. The V gene is TRBV9, the J gene TRBJ2-7; 7 bases are shared with TRBD2. The trim removed 2 bases at V and 3 bases at J, leaving 11 bases unmatched. Germline V gene lookup returns CDR1 SGDLS and CDR2 YYNGEE. CDR3 size: 16 residues. The CDR3 region is CASSVSSGGSFYEQYF. The CDR3 DNA reads as TGTGCCAGCAGCGTCTCTAGCGGAGGGAGTTTCTACGAGCAGTACTTC.

This clonotype came up a few times. This chain joins TRBV7-2 and TRBJ1-4; 7 nucleotides line up with TRBD1. CDR3 length equals 14 residues. The junction had 3 bases not matched to a gene; V was cut back by 0 bases and J by 8 bases. Germline V gene lookup returns CDR1 SGHTA and CDR2 FQGNSA. The CDR3 nucleotides are TGTGCCAGCAGCTTAGCAACAGGGGCGGAAAAACTGTTTTTT. Protein product: CASSLATGAEKLFF. The entire variable domain, with the rest obtained from reference TRBV7-2 and TRBJ1-4, is as follows: GAGVSQSPSNKVTEKGKDVELRCDPISGHTALYWYRQSLGQGLEFLIYFQGNSAPDKSGLPSDRFSAERTGGSVSTLTIQRTQQEDSAVYLCASSLATGAEKLFFGSGTQLSVL.

This clonotype has ten or more counts. The chain joins TRBV2 to TRBJ1-5; D ambiguous. This CDR3 is 14 amino acids long. CDR1 and CDR2 (germline): SNHLY, FYNNEI. Trimming removed 3 bases at V and 7 bases at J, with 13 bases between. CDR3 protein: CASSDAHPGQPQHF. CDR3 coding DNA: TGTGCCAGCAGTGATGCTCACCCAGGCCAGCCCCAGCATTTT.

In its sample, this clonotype was seen many times. J is TRBJ2-7 and V is TRBV15; the D gene is possibly TRBD2 (6 bases). The CDR3 has 16 residues. Germline assignment: CDR1 LNHNV and CDR2 YYDKDF (reference sequence). V was clipped by 0 bases and J by 1 base, with 13 bases between them. CDR3 sequence reads: CATSRDPGVSSYEQYF. As DNA, the CDR3 is TGTGCCACCAGCAGAGATCCGGGAGTCTCTTCCTACGAGCAGTACTTC.

At least ten counts were recorded for this clonotype. This rearrangement joins TRBV9 to TRBJ2-5; TRBD2 agrees at 11 bases. V lost 4 bases and J lost 2; bases outside the gene matches: 4. The CDR3 length is 15 residues. Germline values: CDR1 SGDLS, CDR2 YYNGEE. The CDR3 DNA reads as TGTGCCAGCAGCTCCGGGACTAGCGGTCAAGAGACCCAGTACTTC. Its protein product is CASSSGTSGQETQYF.

This clonotype was counted at least ten times. The chain links TRBV6-2 or TRBV6-3 to TRBJ2-1; possibly TRBD2 for D (6 bases). Germline V gene data show CDR1 as MNHEY and CDR2 as SVGEGT. V lost 6 bases to trimming and J lost 2 bases, with 14 bases between them. The CDR3 runs 15 residues. The CDR3 region has the DNA TGTGCCAGCAGGCTCCGGGACTTAGCCTACAATGAGCAGTTCTTC. Translation: CASRLRDLAYNEQFF.

The chain recombines TRBV6-1 with TRBJ1-5; D ambiguous. The germline V gene encodes CDR1 MNHNS and CDR2 SASEGT. V was cut by 8 bases and J by 4 bases, with 18 bases left in between. This CDR3 is 15 amino acids long. CDR3 coding DNA: TGTGCCAGCTTAATTGAACACTCTTGGAATCAGCCCCAGCATTTT. Residues: CASLIEHSWNQPQHF.

This clonotype has a single count. The chain couples TRBV20-1 to TRBJ2-7, with TRBD1 identical over 9 bases. CDR3 length equals 14 residues. Looked up from germline, CDR1 is DFQATT and CDR2 is SNEGSKA (reference sequence). Unmatched junction bases numbered 4, after V lost 3 bases and J lost 1 base. In DNA form, the CDR3 reads TGCAGTGCTAGTGCCGGGACAGGGTCCTACGAGCAGTACTTC. This gives the protein CSASAGTGSYEQYF.

This clonotype was found many times. The V call is TRBV18, the J call TRBJ1-5, with 10 bases matching TRBD1. J was trimmed by 6 bases and V by 6 bases; bases with no gene match: 8. Germline CDR1 is KGHSH and CDR2 is LQKENI. The CDR3 contains 15 residues. This CDR3 reads CASSPGTGASQPQHF. The CDR3 DNA follows: TGTGCCAGCTCGCCCGGGACAGGGGCGAGTCAGCCCCAGCATTTT.

This clonotype appeared a few times. For the CDR3, the DNA is TGTGCCAGCAGTGACCAGACAGCCGCTAATGAAAAACTGTTTTTT. Translating gives CASSDQTAANEKLFF. V is TRBV6-1 and J is TRBJ1-4; possibly TRBD1 for D (5 bases). V was cut by 3 bases and J by 3 bases, with 11 bases left in between. This CDR3 is 15 amino acids long. Germline V gene lookup returns CDR1 MNHNS and CDR2 SASEGT.